A selection of T cell receptor beta chains follows, all from one sample in a study of cytotoxic CD8 clonotypes in ibrutinib-treated CLL. Here immunoSEQ multiplex PCR was the method, and the copy in TCRdb shows in-frame clones only, minus some. The data hold about 92,000 clones, with 70% to 80% observed a single time. The sequencing used PBMCs, collected after 24 months of ibrutinib treatment. These receptors were taken from a human donor with chronic lymphocytic leukemia. CDR3s leave out the opening cysteine and the closing phenylalanine or tryptophan.

j_call v_call cdr3_aa
TRBJ2-7 TRBV5-6 ASRTGTEAYEQY
TRBJ1-2 TRBV4-3 ASSQARDGYGYT
TRBJ2-3 TRBV6-1 ASSERVTSTDTQY
TRBJ2-1 TRBV7-9 ASSQTSGEQF
TRBJ2-1 TRBV2 ASGVRPSEQF
TRBJ1-6 TRBV25-1 ASSEYRVDSPLH
TRBJ1-5 TRBV15 ATSRAQGFGNQPQH
TRBJ1-1 TRBV5-1 ASSLNTQNTEAF
TRBJ2-7 TRBV5-1 ASSLLAGSSYEQY
TRBJ1-2 TRBV10-3 AIMESVGANYGYT
TRBJ1-1 TRBV6-6 ASSYSRGEEAF
TRBJ2-2 TRBV4-2 ASSQGRDPTSRELF
TRBJ1-1 TRBV6-1 ASSEPGQGLPEAF
TRBJ2-5 TRBV30 AWTGRETQY
TRBJ2-7 TRBV5-1 ASSPTGTAYEQY
TRBJ2-3 TRBV7-8 ASSPFATTDTQY
TRBJ2-2 TRBV5-6 ASSFTGAGRTGELF
TRBJ2-1 TRBV28 ASRLRTSGKVNEQF
TRBJ2-5 TRBV19 ASSRVGVAGPQETQY
TRBJ2-7 TRBV7-9 ASSLAGGRADEQY
TRBJ2-7 TRBV5-6 ASSLSGSTYEQY
TRBJ1-4 TRBV7-8 ASSLGGRKEELF
TRBJ1-1 TRBV6-6 ASSYFENTEAF
TRBJ2-2 TRBV28 ASRPRRGTNTGELF
TRBJ1-4 TRBV30 AWDAGPYEKLF
TRBJ2-3 TRBV5-1 ASSLAGSGADTQY
TRBJ2-1 TRBV5-1 ASSFTQPGEQF
TRBJ2-1 TRBV27 ASSKTGGNEQF
TRBJ2-5 TRBV14 ASSQDSDRKETQY
TRBJ1-2 TRBV4-1 ASSQGYKAGYT
TRBJ2-1 TRBV5-5 ASSPFSASGHNEQF
TRBJ1-3 TRBV28 ASSLWRTGVRNTIY
TRBJ2-5 TRBV7-2 ASSSRETQY
TRBJ2-3 TRBV7-6 ASSLGVTISTDTQY
TRBJ2-3 TRBV29-1 SVIVTSGGPTDTQY
TRBJ2-3 TRBV5-1 ASSLAGGTSDSTDTQY
TRBJ2-2 TRBV21-1 ASSPLAGVGNTGELF
TRBJ1-2 TRBV19 ASSPDRISLYFGYT
TRBJ1-3 TRBV11-2 ASSLDPSRVAGNTIY
TRBJ1-3 TRBV27 ASSPTPRRGARNTIY
TRBJ2-3 TRBV11-2 ASSVVRGADTQY
TRBJ1-5 TRBV28 ASSPRGGGMHQPQH
TRBJ2-3 TRBV5-1 ASSEGLAETDTQY
TRBJ2-7 TRBV19 ASSVRGSRPTRQY
TRBJ2-7 TRBV5-1 ASSLGTSGTAFYEQY
TRBJ2-1 TRBV14 ASSQGGRSSYNEQF
TRBJ2-7 TRBV6-5 ASSPAPGDSYEQY
TRBJ2-5 TRBV5-4 ASSLDLGKGEQY
TRBJ2-7 TRBV4-1 ASSLRGTYEQY
TRBJ1-1 TRBV27 ASSSGPRLTGTEAF
TRBJ1-5 TRBV28 ASSLWQGAGQPQH
TRBJ2-3 TRBV5-1 ASSLAGHSTDTQY
TRBJ2-7 TRBV13 ASSRRTDSYEQY
TRBJ2-2 TRBV10-3 AISPGRHTGELF
TRBJ1-3 TRBV27 ASSLTGDPGNTIY